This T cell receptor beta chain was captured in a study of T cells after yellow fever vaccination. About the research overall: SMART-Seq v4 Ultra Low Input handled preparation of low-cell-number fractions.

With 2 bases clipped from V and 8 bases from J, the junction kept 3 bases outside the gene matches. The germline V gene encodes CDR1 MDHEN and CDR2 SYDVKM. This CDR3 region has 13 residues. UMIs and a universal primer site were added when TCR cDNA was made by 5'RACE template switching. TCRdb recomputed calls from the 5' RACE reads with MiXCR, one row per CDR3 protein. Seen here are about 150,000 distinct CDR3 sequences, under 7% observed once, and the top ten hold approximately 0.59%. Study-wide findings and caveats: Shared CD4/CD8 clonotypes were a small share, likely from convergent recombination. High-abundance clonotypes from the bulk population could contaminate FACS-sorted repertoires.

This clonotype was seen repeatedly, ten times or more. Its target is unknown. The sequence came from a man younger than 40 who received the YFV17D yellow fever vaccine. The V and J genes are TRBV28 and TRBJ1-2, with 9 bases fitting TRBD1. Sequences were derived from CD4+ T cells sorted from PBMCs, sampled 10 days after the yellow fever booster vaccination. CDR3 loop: CASSLGDRVGYTF. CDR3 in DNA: TGTGCCAGCAGTTTAGGGGACAGGGTAGGCTACACCTTC.